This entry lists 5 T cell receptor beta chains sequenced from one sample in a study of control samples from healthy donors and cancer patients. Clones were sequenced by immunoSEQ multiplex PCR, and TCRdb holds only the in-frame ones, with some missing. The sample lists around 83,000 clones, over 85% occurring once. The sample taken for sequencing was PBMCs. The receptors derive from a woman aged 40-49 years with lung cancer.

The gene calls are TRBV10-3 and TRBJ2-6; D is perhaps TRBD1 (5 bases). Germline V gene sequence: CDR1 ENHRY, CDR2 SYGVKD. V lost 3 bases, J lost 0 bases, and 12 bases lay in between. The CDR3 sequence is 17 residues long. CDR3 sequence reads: CAISDSQGNSGANVLTF. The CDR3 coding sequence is TGTGCCATCAGTGATAGTCAGGGCAACTCTGGGGCCAACGTCCTGACTTTC.

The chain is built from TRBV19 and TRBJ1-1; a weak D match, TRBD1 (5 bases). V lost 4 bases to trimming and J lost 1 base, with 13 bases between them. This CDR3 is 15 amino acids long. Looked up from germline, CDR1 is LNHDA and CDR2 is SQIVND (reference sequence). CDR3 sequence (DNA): TGTGCCAGTAGTACAGGGCCCCGAGGGAACACTGAAGCTTTCTTT. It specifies CASSTGPRGNTEAFF.

Here the CDR3 reads CASSYRDGFTDTQYF. The CDR3 coding sequence is TGTGCCAGCAGTTACAGAGACGGGTTCACAGATACGCAGTATTTT. The rearrangement uses TRBV6-5 and TRBJ2-3, with D unclear. This CDR3 is 15 amino acids long. V was cut by 2 bases and J by 2 bases, with 11 bases left in between. Germline CDR1 and CDR2: MNHEY and SVGAGI.

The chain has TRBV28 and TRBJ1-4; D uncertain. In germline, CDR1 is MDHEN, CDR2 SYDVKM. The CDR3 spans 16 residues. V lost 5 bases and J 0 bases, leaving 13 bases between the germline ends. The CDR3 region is CASSPREFATNEKLFF. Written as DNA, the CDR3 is TGTGCCAGCAGTCCCCGGGAGTTTGCAACTAATGAAAAACTGTTTTTT. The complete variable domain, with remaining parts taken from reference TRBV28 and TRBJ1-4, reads DVKVTQSSRYLVKRTGEKVFLECVQDMDHENMFWYRQDPGLGLRLIYFSYDVKMKEKGDIPEGYSVSREKKERFSLILESASTNQTSMYLCASSPREFATNEKLFFGSGTQLSVL.

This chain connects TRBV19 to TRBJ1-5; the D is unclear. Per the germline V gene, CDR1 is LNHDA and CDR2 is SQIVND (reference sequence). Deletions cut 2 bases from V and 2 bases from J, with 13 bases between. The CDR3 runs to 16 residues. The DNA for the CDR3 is TGTGCCAGTAGTATAATGGGCCTGGAGGGCAATCAGCCCCAGCATTTT. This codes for CASSIMGLEGNQPQHF. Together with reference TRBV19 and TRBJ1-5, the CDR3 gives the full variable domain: DGGITQSPKYLFRKEGQNVTLSCEQNLNHDAMYWYRQDPGQGLRLIYYSQIVNDFQKGDIAEGYSVSREKKESFPLTVTSAQKNPTAFYLCASSIMGLEGNQPQHFGDGTRLSIL.